The 30 T cell receptor beta chains below come from one sample, sequenced in a study of human T cells and chemical hapten exposure. TCRdb itself ran the 5' RACE reads through MiXCR, one entry per CDR3 protein. The sample has over 95,000 distinct CDR3 sequences; approximately 19% are singletons. The template was total RNA from unfractionated whole blood. Receptor source: a human donor in good health.

The rearrangement uses TRBV6-6 and TRBJ2-5; D is perhaps TRBD1 (7 bases). The V gene lost 2 bases and the J gene lost 4 bases, with 17 bases spanning the gap. CDR1 MNHNY and CDR2 SVGAGI come from the germline V gene (reference sequence). This CDR3 has 16 amino acids. This CDR3 is CASSYPGRGRGETQYF. CDR3 nucleotides: TGTGCCAGCAGTTACCCGGGTAGGGGGCGGGGAGAGACCCAGTACTTC.

The chain recombines TRBV20-1 with TRBJ1-5; D perhaps matches TRBD1 (5 bases). From germline, CDR1 is DFQATT and CDR2 SNEGSKA (reference sequence). The CDR3 consists of 11 residues. This CDR3 is CVLGHNQPQHF. CDR3 sequence (DNA): TGCGTGCTGGGGCACAATCAGCCCCAGCATTTT.

J is TRBJ1-1 and V is TRBV5-1; 9 bases line up with TRBD1. Germline CDR1 reads SGHRS; CDR2 reads YFSETQ. V gave up 4 bases and J gave up 0 bases; unmatched junction bases: 10. The CDR3 has 17 amino acids. Written as DNA, the CDR3 is TGCGCCAGCAGCCCTTTGGCCGGGACAGGGTTGAACACTGAAGCTTTCTTT. Amino acids: CASSPLAGTGLNTEAFF.

This clonotype was seen a few times. V gene TRBV7-2 combines with J gene TRBJ1-5; D ambiguous. This CDR3 has 15 residues. V lost 4 bases and J lost 8, with 18 bases in between. Germline V gene lookup returns CDR1 SGHTA and CDR2 FQGNSA. The CDR3 is CASSSYGQAWEPQHF. CDR3 DNA sequence: TGTGCCAGCAGCTCGTACGGGCAAGCATGGGAGCCCCAGCATTTT.

V gene TRBV6-5 combines with J gene TRBJ2-1, with 10 bases that match TRBD2. Germline trimming cut 6 bases from V and 9 bases from J; bases unmatched to any gene: 14. CDR1 and CDR2 from the germline V gene are MNHEY and SVGAGI. CDR3 length: 16 residues. The CDR3: CASSKQVIAGGSEQFF. CDR3 DNA sequence: TGTGCCAGCAGCAAACAGGTTATAGCGGGAGGCAGTGAGCAGTTCTTC.

There are a few counts of this clonotype. The V and J genes are TRBV28 and TRBJ2-7; D is uncertain. Germline V CDR1 and CDR2: MDHEN, SYDVKM. Trimming stripped 6 bases from V and 0 bases from J, with 15 bases between. This CDR3 spans 15 amino acids. The CDR3 sequence is CASSRGTVSSYEQYF. The CDR3 DNA sequence: TGTGCCAGCAGCCGAGGAACGGTTAGCTCCTACGAGCAGTACTTC. Full variable domain (remainder filled in from reference TRBV28 and TRBJ2-7): DVKVTQSSRYLVKRTGEKVFLECVQDMDHENMFWYRQDPGLGLRLIYFSYDVKMKEKGDIPEGYSVSREKKERFSLILESASTNQTSMYLCASSRGTVSSYEQYFGPGTRLTVT.

The rearrangement uses TRBV30 and TRBJ1-6; D might be TRBD1 (6 bases). In germline, CDR1 is GTSNPN, CDR2 SVGIG (reference sequence). CDR3 length: 12 amino acids. The V gene lost 5 bases and the J gene lost 14 bases, with 16 bases spanning the gap. The CDR3 nucleotides read TGTGCCTGGGCCCGGGGGCGCTCGACCCTCCACTTT. This codes for CAWARGRSTLHF.

Details on this clonotype: A much bigger clone sits one base away, suggesting this may be a read error. The gene calls are TRBV12-3 or TRBV12-4 and TRBJ2-2; the D gene is possibly TRBD1 (7 bases). The CDR3 is 15 amino acids. The CDR3 DNA is TGTGCCACCAGTCGGAGCAGGGGGGACACCGGGGAGCTGTTTTTT. Translating it yields CATSRSRGDTGELFF.

This clonotype was detected ten times or more. The chain has TRBV7-2 and TRBJ2-3, with 9 bases that match TRBD2. V shed 0 bases and J 4 bases; nucleotides not matched to a gene: 11. The CDR3 runs 18 residues. Germline CDR1 and CDR2: SGHTA and FQGNSA. The CDR3 DNA is TGTGCCAGCAGCTTAGCACCGAGTAGCGGGAGCCGGTCAGATACGCAGTATTTT. Protein sequence: CASSLAPSSGSRSDTQYF.

This clonotype was seen only a few times. The chain recombines TRBV7-9 with TRBJ2-1; 7 bases align to TRBD1. This CDR3 is 16 amino acids long. Germline CDR1 is SEHNR and CDR2 is FQNEAQ (reference sequence). V was pared by 1 base and J by 2 bases, with 5 bases of the junction left unmatched. Here the CDR3 reads CASSLEGQGAYNEQFF. The CDR3 DNA reads TGTGCCAGCAGCTTAGAGGGGCAGGGGGCCTACAATGAGCAGTTCTTC. The entire variable domain, with the rest obtained from reference TRBV7-9 and TRBJ2-1, is as follows: DTGVSQNPRHKITKRGQNVTFRCDPISEHNRLYWYRQTLGQGPEFLTYFQNEAQLEKSRLLSDRFSAERPKGSFSTLEIQRTEQGDSAMYLCASSLEGQGAYNEQFFGPGTRLTVL.

The J gene is TRBJ1-1, the V gene TRBV20-1; D is undetermined. Trimming took off 1 base at V and 4 bases at J, with 16 bases between the two ends. The germline V gene encodes CDR1 DFQATT and CDR2 SNEGSKA (reference sequence). This CDR3 region has 15 residues. The CDR3 is CSARVRALGGTEAFF. The DNA of the CDR3 is TGCAGTGCTAGAGTTAGGGCCCTGGGCGGCACTGAAGCTTTCTTT.

This clonotype was seen a handful of times. This chain joins TRBV7-2 and TRBJ1-1, with a weak D call TRBD1 (5 bases). CDR1 is SGHTA, CDR2 FQGNSA, per germline. The CDR3 is made up of 15 amino acids. Trimming removed 5 bases at V and 6 bases at J, with 19 bases between. CDR3 sequence reads: CASSPGTMFFSEAFF. CDR3 DNA sequence: TGTGCCAGCAGCCCAGGGACGATGTTTTTTTCTGAAGCTTTCTTT. Looking up the rest from reference TRBV7-2 and TRBJ1-1 gives the full variable domain: GAGVSQSPSNKVTEKGKDVELRCDPISGHTALYWYRQSLGQGLEFLIYFQGNSAPDKSGLPSDRFSAERTGGSVSTLTIQRTQQEDSAVYLCASSPGTMFFSEAFFGQGTRLTVV.

Many counts were recorded for this clonotype. The chain joins TRBV5-1 to TRBJ1-5, with D uncertain. The CDR3 is made up of 12 amino acids. CDR1 and CDR2 from the germline V gene are SGHRS and YFSETQ. Trimming left V 0 bases short and J 6 bases short, with 4 bases between. DNA of the CDR3: TGCGCCAGCAGCTTGGTAGGTCAGCCCCAGCATTTT. The encoded protein is CASSLVGQPQHF.

This clonotype was counted a few times. The chain is built from TRBV28 and TRBJ2-4; tentative D call: TRBD2 (6 bases). V was pared by 11 bases and J by 6 bases, with 14 bases between. CDR1 and CDR2 (germline): MDHEN, SYDVKM. The CDR3 runs 12 residues. CDR3 amino acids: CAAREVGNIQYF. The CDR3 DNA reads TGTGCCGCCAGGGAGGTGGGAAACATTCAGTACTTC.

This clonotype turned up a few times. V and J are TRBV20-1 and TRBJ2-7; 7 bases fit TRBD1. With V trimmed by 7 bases and J by 5 bases, 8 bases remained unmatched. Germline lookup yields CDR1 DFQATT and CDR2 SNEGSKA (reference sequence). The CDR3 covers 12 residues. CDR3: CSGDRDENEQYF. In DNA, the CDR3 is TGCAGTGGAGACAGGGATGAAAACGAGCAGTACTTC.

The V call is TRBV20-1, the J call TRBJ2-1; 10 positions agree with TRBD2. CDR3 length equals 17 residues. CDR1 and CDR2 (germline): DFQATT, SNEGSKA (reference sequence). The V gene end was trimmed by 0 bases and the J gene end by 4 bases; junction bases not matched to a gene: 9. The CDR3 region is CSARDPLAGAMYNEQFF. Written as DNA, the CDR3 is TGCAGTGCTAGAGATCCCCTAGCGGGAGCTATGTACAATGAGCAGTTCTTC.

This clonotype has only a few counts. CDR3 nucleotides: TGCAGTGCTAGAGATCCTGGGCAAACTAATGAAAAACTGTTTTTT. It is translated as CSARDPGQTNEKLFF. The genes are TRBV20-1 and TRBJ1-4; D is unresolved. The CDR3 is 15 residues long. The germline gives CDR1 DFQATT, CDR2 SNEGSKA (reference sequence). V lost 0 bases to trimming and J lost 1 base, with 9 bases between them.

This clonotype has more than one count but fewer than ten. The chain uses TRBV28 and TRBJ1-5; TRBD1 matches 7 bases. J gave up 4 bases and V 5 bases, and 11 bases lay outside the gene matches. The germline V gene encodes CDR1 MDHEN and CDR2 SYDVKM. The CDR3 has 16 amino acids. The CDR3 DNA reads TGTGCCAGCAGTCTACCGACAGGGCCTGGGAATCAGCCCCAGCATTTT. Amino acid sequence: CASSLPTGPGNQPQHF.

This chain connects TRBV5-6 to TRBJ1-2; D may be TRBD1 (6 bases). Germline V gene data show CDR1 as SGHDT and CDR2 as YYEEEE. Trimming left V 2 bases short and J 8 bases short, with 10 bases between. The CDR3 is made up of 12 amino acids. The CDR3 coding sequence is TGTGCCAGCAGCTTTGGAGGGGGAGGCTACACCTTC. It yields the protein CASSFGGGGYTF. Full variable domain (outside the CDR3, taken from reference TRBV5-6 and TRBJ1-2): DAGVTQSPTHLIKTRGQQVTLRCSPKSGHDTVSWYQQALGQGPQFIFQYYEEEERQRGNFPDRFSGHQFPNYSSELNVNALLLGDSALYLCASSFGGGGYTFGSGTRLTVV.

This chain joins TRBV6-5 and TRBJ2-3, with D unclear. The CDR3 runs 16 residues. The germline V gene encodes CDR1 MNHEY and CDR2 SVGAGI. V was cut by 0 bases and J by 2 bases, with 12 bases left in between. The CDR3 spells CASSYSSQTLTDTQYF. The CDR3 bases are TGTGCCAGCAGTTACTCAAGCCAAACCCTCACAGATACGCAGTATTTT.

This clonotype was detected only a few times. This chain links TRBV20-1 with TRBJ2-7; the D gene is possibly TRBD2 (5 bases). The CDR3 has 13 amino acids. Germline-derived CDR1 and CDR2 are DFQATT and SNEGSKA (reference sequence). Trimming pared 6 bases from V and 3 bases from J, leaving 15 bases between. This chain's CDR3 is CSAPDPRGYEQYF. CDR3 sequence (DNA): TGCAGTGCCCCGGACCCCCGGGGCTACGAGCAGTACTTC.

This clonotype has only a few counts. J is TRBJ2-1 and V is TRBV12-3 or TRBV12-4; no firm D call. CDR3 length equals 11 residues. V dropped 5 bases and J dropped 12 bases, with 11 bases sitting between them. This chain's CDR3 is CASSLDLGQFF. The CDR3 nucleotides are TGTGCCAGCAGTCTCGACTTGGGGCAGTTCTTC.

This clonotype has a handful of counts. The chain is built from TRBV28 and TRBJ1-5; TRBD1 matches 7 bases. The germline V gene has CDR1 MDHEN and CDR2 SYDVKM. The V gene end was trimmed by 1 base and the J gene end by 1 base; junction bases not matched to a gene: 1. The CDR3 covers 15 residues. CDR3 in DNA: TGTGCCAGCAGTTTATTGACAGGGAGCAATCAGCCCCAGCATTTT. This encodes CASSLLTGSNQPQHF.

This chain's CDR3 is CASSYARPPGTDTQYF. The CDR3 coding sequence is TGTGCCAGCAGTTACGCCCGCCCCCCTGGCACAGATACGCAGTATTTT. This chain uses TRBV6-5 with TRBJ2-3; no firm D call. Germline-derived CDR1 and CDR2 are MNHEY and SVGAGI. V was clipped by 2 bases and J by 1 base, with 13 bases between them. The CDR3 has 16 amino acids.

CDR3: CASSRTGSSNQPQHF. DNA of the CDR3: TGCGCCAGCAGCCGGACAGGGTCGAGCAATCAGCCCCAGCATTTT. This sequence joins TRBV5-1 and TRBJ1-5; 8 bases line up with TRBD1. After removal of 4 bases from V and 1 base from J, the junction contained 4 bases not matched to a gene. Germline V gene sequence: CDR1 SGHRS, CDR2 YFSETQ. The CDR3 has 15 residues.

The chain employs TRBV28 and TRBJ2-3; 7 bases are a match to TRBD1. This CDR3 has 15 residues. Germline V gene data show CDR1 as MDHEN and CDR2 as SYDVKM. J gave up 9 bases and V 6 bases, and 15 bases lay outside the gene matches. This chain's CDR3 is CASSIIGTAQNTQYF. The CDR3 DNA reads as TGTGCCAGCAGCATTATTGGGACAGCCCAGAACACGCAGTATTTT.

This chain joins TRBV15 and TRBJ2-3; D is perhaps TRBD2 (5 bases). CDR1 and CDR2 (germline): LNHNV, YYDKDF (reference sequence). CDR3 length: 11 residues. Trimming pared 9 bases from V and 6 bases from J, leaving 10 bases between. CDR3 DNA: TGTGCCACACTGGACTTCGATACGCAGTATTTT. This sequence encodes CATLDFDTQYF.

This clonotype has just a few counts. CDR3 coding DNA: TGTGCCAGCAGCTTTTCCGGGACAGGGGGTCGGGAGCAGTACTTC. Its translation is CASSFSGTGGREQYF. The chain is built from TRBV7-8 and TRBJ2-7; TRBD1 matches at 11 bases. The CDR3 is 15 residues long. V dropped 3 bases and J dropped 7; count of bases not matched to a gene: 8. CDR1 is SGHVS and CDR2 is FQNEAQ in the germline V gene.

In its sample, this clonotype was seen a few times. The V and J genes are TRBV29-1 and TRBJ2-1, with a tentative D call TRBD2 (6 bases). CDR3 length: 16 amino acids. Germline CDR1 reads SQVTM; CDR2 reads ANQGSEA. The V gene lost 6 bases and the J gene lost 6 bases, with 24 bases spanning the gap. The CDR3 reads CSVPRGTAVGSNEQFF. DNA for the CDR3: TGCAGCGTCCCACGGGGGACGGCTGTAGGATCCAATGAGCAGTTCTTC.

This sequence joins TRBV20-1 and TRBJ2-1, with 14 bases aligning to TRBD2. The CDR3 is 19 residues long. Germline V gene data show CDR1 as DFQATT and CDR2 as SNEGSKA (reference sequence). The V gene end was trimmed by 6 bases and the J gene end by 1 base; junction bases not matched to a gene: 14. The CDR3 is CSALRPGLAGAGSYNEQFF. CDR3 bases: TGCAGTGCCTTACGTCCGGGACTAGCGGGAGCCGGGTCCTACAATGAGCAGTTCTTC.